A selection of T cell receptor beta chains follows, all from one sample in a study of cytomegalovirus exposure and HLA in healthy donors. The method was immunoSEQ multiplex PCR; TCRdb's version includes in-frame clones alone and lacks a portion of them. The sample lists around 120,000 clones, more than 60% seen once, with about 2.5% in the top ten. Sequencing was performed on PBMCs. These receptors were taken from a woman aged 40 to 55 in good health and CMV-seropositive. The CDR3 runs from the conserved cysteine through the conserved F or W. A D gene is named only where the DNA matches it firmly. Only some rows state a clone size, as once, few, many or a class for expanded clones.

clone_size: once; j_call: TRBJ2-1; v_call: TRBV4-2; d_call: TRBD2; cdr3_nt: TGTGCCAGCAGCCAAGGCGGGAGGTCAAGCAATGAGCAGTTCTTC; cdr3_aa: CASSQGGRSSNEQFF
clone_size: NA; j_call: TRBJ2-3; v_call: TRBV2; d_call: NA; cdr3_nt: TGTGCCAGCAGTGGAGCCTTAACAGTTTGGGATACGCAGTATTTT; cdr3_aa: CASSGALTVWDTQYF
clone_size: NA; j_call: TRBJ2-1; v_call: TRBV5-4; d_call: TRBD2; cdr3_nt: TGTGCCAGCAGCAGGGACGGGGGGATTTACAATGAGCAGTTCTTC; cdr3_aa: CASSRDGGIYNEQFF
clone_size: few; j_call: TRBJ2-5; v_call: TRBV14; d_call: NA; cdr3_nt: TGTGCCAGCAGCCAAGGCCCTAGAGGGGAGACCCAGTACTTC; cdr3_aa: CASSQGPRGETQYF
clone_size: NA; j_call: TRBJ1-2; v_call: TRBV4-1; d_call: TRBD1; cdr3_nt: TGCGCCAGCAGCCTCCCGACTGCGCACCAGGGGGATGGCTACACCTTC; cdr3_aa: CASSLPTAHQGDGYTF
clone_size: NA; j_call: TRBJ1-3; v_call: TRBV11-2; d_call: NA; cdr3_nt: TGTGCCAGCAGCTTAGGAAGACAGAATTTTGGAAACACCATATATTTT; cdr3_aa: CASSLGRQNFGNTIYF
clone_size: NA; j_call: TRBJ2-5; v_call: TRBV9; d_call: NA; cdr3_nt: TGTGCCAGCAGTTTGGGGCCTACCGGAGAGACCCAGTACTTC; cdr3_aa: CASSLGPTGETQYF
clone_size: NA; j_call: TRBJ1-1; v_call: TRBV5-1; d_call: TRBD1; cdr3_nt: TGCGCCAGCAGCTTGGCGGAGGGGGCGTCTGAAGCTTTCTTT; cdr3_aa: CASSLAEGASEAFF
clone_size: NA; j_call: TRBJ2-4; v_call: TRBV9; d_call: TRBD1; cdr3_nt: TGTGCCAGCAGCGTAGTACAGGGGATCCGCGGGAACATTCAGTACTTC; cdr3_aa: CASSVVQGIRGNIQYF
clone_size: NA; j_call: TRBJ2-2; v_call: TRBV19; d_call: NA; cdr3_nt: TGTGCCAGTAGTGATGGTAGAAGGAACACCGGGGAGCTGTTTTTT; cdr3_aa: CASSDGRRNTGELFF
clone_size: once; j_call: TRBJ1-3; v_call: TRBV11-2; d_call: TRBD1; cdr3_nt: TGTGCCAGCAGCTGGGACAGGGGATTTGGAAACACCATATATTTT; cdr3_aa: CASSWDRGFGNTIYF
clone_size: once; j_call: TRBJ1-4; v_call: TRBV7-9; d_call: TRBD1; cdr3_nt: TGTGCCAGCAGCTTAGGTTACAGGGGGCTTGATGAAAAACTGTTTTTT; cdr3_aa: CASSLGYRGLDEKLFF
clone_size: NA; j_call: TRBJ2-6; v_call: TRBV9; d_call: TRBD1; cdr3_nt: TGTGCCAGCAGCGTATCCTCTGGACAGGGCTCTGGGGCCAACGTCCTGACTTTC; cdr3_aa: CASSVSSGQGSGANVLTF
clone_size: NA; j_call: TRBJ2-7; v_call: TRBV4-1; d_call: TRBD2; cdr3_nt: TGCGCCAGCAGCCAAGGTGGATGGAGCGGGACCTACGAGCAGTACTTC; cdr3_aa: CASSQGGWSGTYEQYF
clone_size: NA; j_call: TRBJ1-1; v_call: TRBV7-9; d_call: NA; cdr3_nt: TGTGCCAGCAGCTTACCGGGGGGGAACACTGAAGCTTTCTTT; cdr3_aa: CASSLPGGNTEAFF
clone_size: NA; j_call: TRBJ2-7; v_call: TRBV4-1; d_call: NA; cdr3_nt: TGCGCCAGCAGCCAAGCCCCCGCTATGGGGGCTGACGAGCAGTACTTC; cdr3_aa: CASSQAPAMGADEQYF
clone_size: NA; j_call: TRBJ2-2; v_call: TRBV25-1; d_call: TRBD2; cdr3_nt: TGTGCCAGCAGAGGGACTAGCGGGAGTTTCGGGGAGCTGTTTTTT; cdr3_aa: CASRGTSGSFGELFF
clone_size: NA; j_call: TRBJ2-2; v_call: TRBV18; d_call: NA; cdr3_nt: TGTGCCAGCTCACCCGCGCGGTCTAACACCGGGGAGCTGTTTTTT; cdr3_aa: CASSPARSNTGELFF
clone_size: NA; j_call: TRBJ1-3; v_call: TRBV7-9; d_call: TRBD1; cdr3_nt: TGTGCCAGCAGCTCACCGGACAGGAATGGAAACACCATATATTTT; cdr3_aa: CASSSPDRNGNTIYF
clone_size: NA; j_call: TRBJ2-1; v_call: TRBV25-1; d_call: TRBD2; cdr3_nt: TGTGCCAGCAGTGAACCCCAGGGGCGGGAGGGCCATAATGAGCAGTTCTTC; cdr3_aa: CASSEPQGREGHNEQFF
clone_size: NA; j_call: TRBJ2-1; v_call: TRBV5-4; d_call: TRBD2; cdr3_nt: TGTGCCAGCAGCACCGGGACTAGCTCCTACAATGAGCAGTTCTTC; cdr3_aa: CASSTGTSSYNEQFF
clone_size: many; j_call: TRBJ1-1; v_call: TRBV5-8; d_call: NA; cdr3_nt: TGTGCCAGCAGCCCGACAGGACAGAACACTGAAGCTTTCTTT; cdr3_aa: CASSPTGQNTEAFF
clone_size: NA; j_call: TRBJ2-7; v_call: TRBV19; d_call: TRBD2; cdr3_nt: TGTGCCAGTAGGTTGGGGACTAGCGGGAATTACGAGCAGTACTTC; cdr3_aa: CASRLGTSGNYEQYF
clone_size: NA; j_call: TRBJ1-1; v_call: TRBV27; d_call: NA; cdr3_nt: TGTGCCAGCACTCCGGGATTTTTGAACACTGAAGCTTTCTTT; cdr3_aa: CASTPGFLNTEAFF
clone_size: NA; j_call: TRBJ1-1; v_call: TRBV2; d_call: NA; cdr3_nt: TGTGCCAGCAGTGTCGAGGGAGGGATTGCCACTGAAGCTTTCTTT; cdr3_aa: CASSVEGGIATEAFF
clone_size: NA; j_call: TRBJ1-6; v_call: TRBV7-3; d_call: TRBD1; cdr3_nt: TGTGCCAGCAGCAAAAACAGGGGTGACGGTTCACCCCTCCACTTT; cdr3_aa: CASSKNRGDGSPLHF
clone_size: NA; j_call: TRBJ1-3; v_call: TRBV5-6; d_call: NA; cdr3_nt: TGTGCCAGCAGCTTACCCAGGAACACCATATATTTT; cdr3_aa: CASSLPRNTIYF
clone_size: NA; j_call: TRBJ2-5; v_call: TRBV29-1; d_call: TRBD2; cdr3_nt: TGCAGCGTTGCCCTAGCGGCCCAAGAGACCCAGTACTTC; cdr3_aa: CSVALAAQETQYF
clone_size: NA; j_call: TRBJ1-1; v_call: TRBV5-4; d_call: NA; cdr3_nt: TGTGCCAGCAGCTTAAGCGACAGGAGGAACACTGAAGCTTTCTTT; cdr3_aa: CASSLSDRRNTEAFF
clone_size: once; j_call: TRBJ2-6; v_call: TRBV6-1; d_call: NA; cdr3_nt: TGTGCCAGCACCTCCCCCTCTGGGGCCAACGTCCTGACTTTC; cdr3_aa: CASTSPSGANVLTF
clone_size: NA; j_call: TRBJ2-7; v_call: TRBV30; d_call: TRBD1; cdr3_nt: TGTGCCTGGAGGGTACCCGGGACAGGGCTATACGAGCAGTACTTC; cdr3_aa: CAWRVPGTGLYEQYF
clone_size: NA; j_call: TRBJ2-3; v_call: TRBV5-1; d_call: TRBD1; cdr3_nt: TGCGCCAGCAGCTTGATTGGACAGGGAGCAGATACGCAGTATTTT; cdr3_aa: CASSLIGQGADTQYF
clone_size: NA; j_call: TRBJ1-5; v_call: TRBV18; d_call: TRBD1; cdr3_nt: TGTGCCAGCTCACCACCGGTGACAGGGGGCTCCAATCAGCCCCAGCATTTT; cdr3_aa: CASSPPVTGGSNQPQHF
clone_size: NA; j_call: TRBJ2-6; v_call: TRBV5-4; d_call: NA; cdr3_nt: TGTGCCAGCAGCTTGGTCTTAACTAACTCTGGGGCCAACGTCCTGACTTTC; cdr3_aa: CASSLVLTNSGANVLTF
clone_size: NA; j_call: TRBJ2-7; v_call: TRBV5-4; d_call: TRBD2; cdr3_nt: TGTGCCAGCAGCATTGCGGGGTTTAGCGGGGGGGCTTCCTACGAGCAGTACTTC; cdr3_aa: CASSIAGFSGGASYEQYF
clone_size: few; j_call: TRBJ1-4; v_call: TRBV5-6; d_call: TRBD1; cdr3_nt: TGTGCCAGCAGCGGGACAGGGGGCTTCGAGGAAAAACTGTTTTTT; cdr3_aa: CASSGTGGFEEKLFF
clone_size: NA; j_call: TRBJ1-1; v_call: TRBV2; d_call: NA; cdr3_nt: TGTGCCAGCACGGTCCTCCAGGGGAACACTGAAGCTTTCTTT; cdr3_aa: CASTVLQGNTEAFF
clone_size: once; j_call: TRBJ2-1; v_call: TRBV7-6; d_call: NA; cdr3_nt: TGTGCCAGCAGCTTAGGGAGTTTCAATGAGCAGTTCTTC; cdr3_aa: CASSLGSFNEQFF
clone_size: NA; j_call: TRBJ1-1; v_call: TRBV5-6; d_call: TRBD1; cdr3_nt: TGTGCCAGCAGCTCCTTTAGGACAGGGAATTTTGAAGCTTTCTTT; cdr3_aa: CASSSFRTGNFEAFF
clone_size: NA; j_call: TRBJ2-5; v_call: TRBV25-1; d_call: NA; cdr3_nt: TGTGCCAGCAGTGAGGGAGGGGGGGTGACCCAGTACTTC; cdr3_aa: CASSEGGGVTQYF
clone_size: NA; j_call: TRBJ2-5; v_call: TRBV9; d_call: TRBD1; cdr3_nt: TGTGCCAGCAGTGGACAGGGGGCTTGGGAGACCCAGTACTTC; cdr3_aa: CASSGQGAWETQYF
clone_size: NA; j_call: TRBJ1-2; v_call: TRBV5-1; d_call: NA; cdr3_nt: TGCGCCAGCAGCTTGGACAGGAACTATGGCTACACCTTC; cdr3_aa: CASSLDRNYGYTF
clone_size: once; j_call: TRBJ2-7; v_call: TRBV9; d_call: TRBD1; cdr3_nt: TGTGCCAGCAGCCTTGGACAGGCTACTTACGAGCAGTACTTC; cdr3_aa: CASSLGQATYEQYF
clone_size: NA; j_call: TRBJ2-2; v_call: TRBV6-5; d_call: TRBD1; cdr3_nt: TGTGCTAGCACCCGACAGGGGGCTACCGGGGAGCTGTTTTTT; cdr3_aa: CASTRQGATGELFF